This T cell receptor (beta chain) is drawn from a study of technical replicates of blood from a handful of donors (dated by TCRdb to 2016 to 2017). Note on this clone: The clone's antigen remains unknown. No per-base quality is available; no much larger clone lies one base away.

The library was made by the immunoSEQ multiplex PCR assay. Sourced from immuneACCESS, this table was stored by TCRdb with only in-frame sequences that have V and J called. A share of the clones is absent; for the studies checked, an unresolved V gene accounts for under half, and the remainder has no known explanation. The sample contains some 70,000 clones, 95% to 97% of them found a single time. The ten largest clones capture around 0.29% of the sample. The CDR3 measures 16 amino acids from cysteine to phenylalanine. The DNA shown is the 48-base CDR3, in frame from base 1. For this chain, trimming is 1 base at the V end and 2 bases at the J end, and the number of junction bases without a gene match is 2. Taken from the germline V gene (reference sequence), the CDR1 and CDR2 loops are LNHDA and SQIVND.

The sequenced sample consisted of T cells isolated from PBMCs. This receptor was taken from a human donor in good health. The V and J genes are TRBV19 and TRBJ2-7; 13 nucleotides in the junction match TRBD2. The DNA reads TGTGCCAGTAGTATAGGGGGACTAGCGGGACCCTACGAGCAGTACTTC. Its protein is CASSIGGLAGPYEQYF.